The 17 T cell receptor beta chains below all came from one sample that was sequenced in a study of cytomegalovirus exposure and HLA in healthy donors. The PCR contained 60 Vbeta and 13 Jbeta primers. Sequencing used immunoSEQ multiplex PCR; TCRdb keeps in-frame clones, though not all of them. The data hold roughly 150,000 clones, with 82% observed a single time. The sample consisted of PBMCs. The receptor source for this set is a girl aged 10-17 years in good health and CMV-seropositive.

This clone was seen more than once but under ten times. The chain has TRBV29-1 and TRBJ2-4, with a tentative D call TRBD2 (6 bases). The CDR3 extends over 15 amino acids. Germline V gene data show CDR1 as SQVTM and CDR2 as ANQGSEA. Trimming stripped 4 bases from V and 3 bases from J, with 16 bases between. The CDR3 region is CSVVTAGRNKNIQYF. Written as DNA, the CDR3 is TGCAGCGTTGTAACCGCCGGGAGAAACAAAAACATTCAGTACTTC.

The chain uses TRBV6-5 and TRBJ1-1; D gene unclear. This CDR3 region has 14 residues. Trimming cost V 7 bases and J 0 bases, with 12 bases left between them. Germline V gene data show CDR1 as MNHEY and CDR2 as SVGAGI. In DNA, the CDR3 is TGTGCCAGCACCCCCCCCGGTGTGAACACTGAAGCTTTCTTT. Protein product: CASTPPGVNTEAFF.

V gene TRBV6-1 combines with J gene TRBJ2-5; possibly TRBD1 for D (5 bases). CDR1 and CDR2 (germline): MNHNS, SASEGT. V was cut by 2 bases and J by 5 bases, with 15 bases left in between. The CDR3 covers 15 residues. CDR3: CASSERLGRSETQYF. CDR3 in DNA: TGTGCCAGCAGTGAACGTCTGGGGCGGTCGGAGACCCAGTACTTC.

This clone came up once. The chain uses TRBV6-5 and TRBJ1-5; tentative D call: TRBD1 (5 bases). V was clipped by 4 bases and J by 2 bases, with 15 bases between them. The CDR3 runs 16 residues. Germline CDR1 is MNHEY and CDR2 is SVGAGI. In DNA form, the CDR3 reads TGTGCCAGCAGTTCCTTTCGGGGGGATGGCAATCAGCCCCAGCATTTT. This codes for CASSSFRGDGNQPQHF.

The V gene is TRBV7-8, the J gene TRBJ2-1; D possibly corresponds to TRBD1 (5 bases). CDR3 length: 15 residues. Trimming took 2 bases from V and 8 from J, leaving 16 bases between them. Germline CDR1 SGHVS, CDR2 FQNEAQ. CDR3 loop: CASSLRQTSDDEQFF. CDR3 DNA: TGTGCCAGCAGCTTAAGACAGACCTCTGACGATGAGCAGTTCTTC.

V and J are TRBV27 and TRBJ1-1, with D tentatively TRBD1 (6 bases). The V gene lost 2 bases and the J gene lost 8 bases, with 9 bases spanning the gap. CDR1 is MNHEY, CDR2 SMNVEV, per germline (reference sequence). The CDR3 length is 12 residues. The CDR3 region is CASSLRGQEAFF. The CDR3, as DNA: TGTGCCAGCAGTTTACGAGGACAGGAAGCTTTCTTT.

J is TRBJ1-1 and V is TRBV29-1; D gene ambiguous. V was clipped by 4 bases and J by 4 bases, with 7 bases between them. Germline-derived CDR1 and CDR2 are SQVTM and ANQGSEA. There are 11 residues in the CDR3. The chain's CDR3 is CSVGSGTEAFF. In DNA form, the CDR3 reads TGCAGCGTTGGTAGTGGCACTGAAGCTTTCTTT.

The chain carries TRBV5-4 and TRBJ2-5; TRBD2 matches at 16 bases. The CDR3 extends over 18 amino acids. V lost 4 bases and J lost 5; bases outside the gene matches: 11. From germline, CDR1 is SGHNT and CDR2 YYREEE (reference sequence). The CDR3 protein is CASSPGTSGGAFGETQYF. The CDR3 DNA sequence: TGTGCCAGCAGCCCCGGGACTAGCGGGGGGGCCTTCGGGGAGACCCAGTACTTC.

This rearrangement joins TRBV5-6 to TRBJ1-4; TRBD1 agrees at 8 bases. Germline CDR1 reads SGHDT; CDR2 reads YYEEEE. There are 15 residues in the CDR3. With V trimmed by 2 bases and J by 6 bases, 6 bases remained unmatched. This CDR3 reads CASSFSTGADEKLFF. CDR3 nucleotide sequence: TGTGCCAGCAGCTTTTCGACAGGGGCCGATGAAAAACTGTTTTTT.

V usage is TRBV10-1 and J usage is TRBJ2-7; TRBD2 matches 7 bases. Per the germline V gene, CDR1 is WNHNN and CDR2 is SYGVQD (reference sequence). This CDR3 spans 15 amino acids. The J segment lost 0 bases and the V segment lost 6 bases, leaving 8 bases of the junction unmatched. CDR3 amino acids: CASRFSGESSYEQYF. In nucleotides, the CDR3 is TGCGCCAGCAGATTCAGCGGGGAGAGCTCCTACGAGCAGTACTTC.

This chain joins TRBV7-8 and TRBJ2-7; D is perhaps TRBD2 (6 bases). The CDR3 has 15 amino acids. Germline CDR1 and CDR2: SGHVS and FQNEAQ. Deletions cut 5 bases from V and 2 bases from J, with 16 bases between. The CDR3 loop is CASSPEGLQAYEQYF. The CDR3 nucleotides are TGTGCCAGCAGCCCCGAGGGACTTCAAGCCTACGAGCAGTACTTC.

The chain links TRBV2 to TRBJ2-2; D is possibly TRBD1 (6 bases). Germline values: CDR1 SNHLY, CDR2 FYNNEI. Trimming shortened V by 6 bases and J by 0 bases, and 11 bases separated the two germline ends. CDR3 length equals 15 residues. CDR3 sequence reads: CASRYGTPNTGELFF. The CDR3 DNA reads as TGTGCCAGCAGGTACGGGACACCGAACACCGGGGAGCTGTTTTTT.

By frequency in the sample, this clone is medium-sized. In DNA, the CDR3 is TGTGCCAGCAGCTTAAGTCCGACTAGCGGGAGTATCGACACCGGGGAGCTGTTTTTT. This translates into CASSLSPTSGSIDTGELFF. This chain joins TRBV7-9 and TRBJ2-2, with 12 nucleotides matching TRBD2. The CDR3 has 19 residues. Germline loops: CDR1 SEHNR, CDR2 FQNEAQ (reference sequence). Losses at the gene ends were 2 bases for V and 3 bases for J; bases not matched to a gene: 10.

The chain carries TRBV28 and TRBJ1-5; D is perhaps TRBD1 (6 bases). From germline, CDR1 is MDHEN and CDR2 SYDVKM. The CDR3 is made up of 14 amino acids. V was clipped by 6 bases and J by 6 bases, with 15 bases between them. The CDR3 coding sequence is TGTGCCAGCAGCCTGGGGGGAGGGGGTCAGCCCCAGCATTTT. Translation: CASSLGGGGQPQHF.

The chain carries TRBV11-3 and TRBJ2-1; the D gene is possibly TRBD2 (6 bases). In germline, CDR1 is SGHNT, CDR2 YENEEA. This CDR3 comprises 17 residues. V lost 4 bases to trimming and J lost 0 bases, with 16 bases between them. CDR3 nucleotides: TGTGCCAGCAGCTCTGGGCGGGGCGGCACCTCCTACAATGAGCAGTTCTTC. It translates to CASSSGRGGTSYNEQFF.

This clone was counted once. The chain links TRBV5-1 to TRBJ2-5; 8 bases are a match to TRBD1. Per germline, CDR1 SGHRS and CDR2 YFSETQ. The trim removed 4 bases at V and 4 bases at J, leaving 9 bases unmatched. This CDR3 has 15 amino acids. The CDR3 DNA reads as TGCGCCAGCAGCGGGTGGACAGGGAGGATAGAGACCCAGTACTTC. It yields the protein CASSGWTGRIETQYF.

The chain employs TRBV10-3 and TRBJ2-7; possible D gene TRBD1, 9 bases. This CDR3 comprises 19 residues. The germline gives CDR1 ENHRY, CDR2 SYGVKD. Trimming took off 6 bases at V and 2 bases at J, with 29 bases between the two ends. CDR3 sequence (DNA): TGTGCCATCAGGAGGGCCGGCGGACAGGGGACTAGTTTCGCCTACGAGCAGTACTTC. Translated: CAIRRAGGQGTSFAYEQYF.